This record looks at one T cell receptor (beta chain) sequence and its context. Its antigen is currently unknown. This entry comes from a study of cytomegalovirus exposure and HLA in healthy donors. Study-wide points: In a later analysis, specific HLA alleles were associated with approximately 16,000 TCR beta sequences at a 0.05 false discovery rate. The likely explanation for a cluster of highly shared sequence variants was sequencing artifact.

Use of 60 Vbeta and 13 Jbeta primers characterized the PCR. The assay was immunoSEQ multiplex PCR, and TCRdb's table has in-frame clones only and misses some. The table lists 85,000 to 120,000 clones, 65% to 85% of them singletons. CDR1 is SGHTA, CDR2 FQGNSA, per germline. The CDR3 is 11 residues long. Between the trimmed V and J ends, which lost 3 bases and 9 bases, there was a span of 6 bases. The sample comprised PBMCs. This TCR was recovered from a male donor in good health and CMV-seropositive. This chain joins TRBV7-2 and TRBJ2-1; D is ambiguous. CDR3 region: CASSFSLEQFF. CDR3 sequence (DNA): TGTGCCAGCAGCTTTTCCCTTGAGCAGTTCTTC.